The 25 T cell receptor beta chains reported below all come from one sample, sequenced in a study of OX40 agonist ivuxolimab in advanced cancers. Library method: the immunoSEQ multiplex PCR assay. Not all clones reach the TCRdb copy of this immuneACCESS table, which keeps in-frame sequences only. Checked studies attribute under half of the gap to unresolved V genes and leave the rest unexplained. Counted in this sample were about 27,000 clones; roughly 85% of them appeared once. About 44% of the sample comes from the top ten. Here the sequenced sample was CD4+ or CD8+ T cells sorted from blood, taken in a trial of the OX40 agonist ivuxolimab. The receptor source for this set is an adult with an advanced solid tumor such as melanoma, head and neck, liver or kidney cancer.

This clone was recorded many times. The V and J genes are TRBV6-1 and TRBJ2-7; D is unresolved. This CDR3 spans 13 amino acids. CDR1 and CDR2 from the germline V gene are MNHNS and SASEGT. V lost 6 bases to trimming and J lost 0 bases, with 9 bases between them. The CDR3 DNA reads TGTGCCAGCAGCCAAGTATACTCCTACGAGCAGTACTTC. It translates to CASSQVYSYEQYF.

The chain recombines TRBV4-2 with TRBJ1-6; D perhaps matches TRBD1 (5 bases). The CDR3 loop spans 14 amino acids. The ends were cut back, 5 bases at V and 7 bases at J, with 12 bases in the middle. Per the germline V gene, CDR1 is LGHNA and CDR2 is YNFKEQ. The CDR3 DNA sequence: TGTGCCAGCAGCTTAGCGCGGGACAATTCACCCCTCCACTTT. Protein product: CASSLARDNSPLHF.

CDR3 nucleotides: TGTGCCAGCAGCGCCGGCGGGGGACCAGATACGCAGTATTTT. As protein: CASSAGGGPDTQYF. This rearrangement joins TRBV9 to TRBJ2-3, with 7 bases identical to TRBD2. CDR3 length: 14 amino acids. Germline CDR1 is SGDLS and CDR2 is YYNGEE. V shed 3 bases and J 4 bases; nucleotides not matched to a gene: 5. The variable domain in full, completed from reference TRBV9 and TRBJ2-3, reads DSGVTQTPKHLITATGQRVTLRCSPRSGDLSVYWYQQSLDQGLQFLIQYYNGEERAKGNILERFSAQQFPDLHSELNLSSLELGDSALYFCASSAGGGPDTQYFGPGTRLTVL.

The chain uses TRBV29-1 and TRBJ2-7, with 9 bases that match TRBD1. CDR3 length equals 13 residues. V lost 6 bases and J lost 2; bases outside the gene matches: 5. Germline-derived CDR1 and CDR2 are SQVTM and ANQGSEA. The DNA of the CDR3 is TGCAGCGTACCGGGACAGGGACCCTACGAGCAGTACTTC. Residues: CSVPGQGPYEQYF.

The chain couples TRBV27 to TRBJ1-2; D is ambiguous. Germline CDR1 reads MNHEY; CDR2 reads SMNVEV (reference sequence). The CDR3 totals 12 residues. The V end lost 10 bases, the J end lost 3 bases, and 12 bases lay between the germline ends. For the CDR3, the DNA is TGTGCCACCTTAGGAGGTGACTATGGCTACACCTTC. This gives the protein CATLGGDYGYTF.

The J gene is TRBJ1-5, the V gene TRBV27; D is unclear. The V gene's germline CDR1 is MNHEY and CDR2 SMNVEV (reference sequence). Between the trimmed V and J ends, which lost 2 bases and 6 bases, there was a span of 8 bases. The CDR3 is made up of 13 amino acids. In DNA form, the CDR3 reads TGTGCCAGCAGTTTACTAGATGGTCAGCCCCAGCATTTT. Its translation: CASSLLDGQPQHF.

J is TRBJ1-2 and V is TRBV27, with no clear D. V lost 5 bases and J 4 bases, leaving 8 bases between the germline ends. The CDR3 runs 12 residues. Germline CDR1 MNHEY, CDR2 SMNVEV (reference sequence). The CDR3 DNA reads as TGTGCCAGCAGTGACCTGGGCTATGGCTACACCTTC. Protein product: CASSDLGYGYTF.

The J gene is TRBJ1-2, the V gene TRBV7-6; 8 nucleotides match TRBD1. CDR1 SGHVS and CDR2 FNYEAQ come from the germline V gene. CDR3 size: 14 residues. J was trimmed by 7 bases and V by 2 bases; bases with no gene match: 6. The CDR3 here is CASSLIQGASGYTF. The CDR3 bases are TGTGCCAGCAGCTTAATCCAGGGGGCAAGTGGCTACACCTTC. The full variable domain, its missing parts supplied by reference TRBV7-6 and TRBJ1-2, is GAGVSQSPRYKVTKRGQDVALRCDPISGHVSLYWYRQALGQGPEFLTYFNYEAQQDKSGLPNDRFSAERPEGSISTLTIQRTEQRDSAMYRCASSLIQGASGYTFGSGTRLTVV.

The gene calls are TRBV9 and TRBJ2-1, with TRBD2 matching over 10 bases. Looked up from germline, CDR1 is SGDLS and CDR2 is YYNGEE. V lost 2 bases and J lost 2; bases outside the gene matches: 4. This CDR3 comprises 16 residues. The CDR3 reads CASSVSGGGAYNEQFF. The CDR3 nucleotides are TGTGCCAGCAGCGTCAGCGGGGGGGGAGCCTACAATGAGCAGTTCTTC.

The CDR3 nucleotides are TGTGCCAGCAGTCCAGGCAGGGGGCTCCCTGAAGCTTTCTTT. As protein: CASSPGRGLPEAFF. J is TRBJ1-1 and V is TRBV28; TRBD1 matches 8 bases. Germline trimming cut 5 bases from V and 6 bases from J; bases unmatched to any gene: 8. Germline V gene sequence: CDR1 MDHEN, CDR2 SYDVKM. The length of the CDR3 is 14 residues. Full variable domain (missing parts from reference TRBV28 and TRBJ1-1): DVKVTQSSRYLVKRTGEKVFLECVQDMDHENMFWYRQDPGLGLRLIYFSYDVKMKEKGDIPEGYSVSREKKERFSLILESASTNQTSMYLCASSPGRGLPEAFFGQGTRLTVV.

The gene calls are TRBV6-6 and TRBJ2-3; D call uncertain. Germline assignment: CDR1 MNHNY and CDR2 SVGAGI (reference sequence). The length of the CDR3 is 13 residues. V lost 6 bases to trimming and J lost 4 bases, with 11 bases between them. CDR3 coding DNA: TGTGCCAGCAGACTCACCTCCCCAGATACGCAGTATTTT. The encoded protein is CASRLTSPDTQYF.

The chain recombines TRBV19 with TRBJ2-7; 9 bases are a match to TRBD1. CDR1 and CDR2 from the germline V gene are LNHDA and SQIVND (reference sequence). V lost 4 bases and J lost 6; bases outside the gene matches: 4. This CDR3 region has 13 residues. The CDR3 DNA follows: TGTGCCAGTAGTACCGGGACAGGGCGCGAGCAGTACTTC. Translation: CASSTGTGREQYF.

The chain is built from TRBV4-2 and TRBJ1-5, with no clear D. The germline CDR1 and CDR2 sequences are LGHNA and YNFKEQ. The CDR3 covers 16 residues. V lost 0 bases to trimming and J lost 6 bases, with 15 bases between them. DNA for the CDR3: TGTGCCAGCAGCCAAGATTCGGTGAGCTCGGGTCAGCCCCAGCATTTT. Translation: CASSQDSVSSGQPQHF.

V gene TRBV4-1 combines with J gene TRBJ1-2; no clear D gene. V was clipped by 3 bases and J by 8 bases, with 13 bases between them. This CDR3 comprises 13 residues. Germline CDR1 reads MGHRA; CDR2 reads YSYEKL. The CDR3: CASSHGSRAGYTF. CDR3 coding DNA: TGCGCCAGCAGCCATGGAAGTCGTGCCGGCTACACCTTC.

The J gene is TRBJ2-1, the V gene TRBV2; D unresolved. CDR1 is SNHLY and CDR2 is FYNNEI in the germline V gene. CDR3 length: 16 residues. V was shortened by 5 bases and J by 5 bases, with 19 bases between the two germline ends. The CDR3 loop reads CASSTSSGSIHNEQFF. The CDR3 DNA reads as TGTGCCAGCAGTACGTCTTCGGGCAGCATACACAATGAGCAGTTCTTC.

The rearrangement links TRBV19 to TRBJ2-5; perhaps TRBD2 as D (7 bases). There are 15 residues in the CDR3. Germline-derived CDR1 and CDR2 are LNHDA and SQIVND (reference sequence). V was pared by 5 bases and J by 5 bases, with 18 bases between. The CDR3 region is CASSPKGGRDETQYF. The DNA of the CDR3 is TGTGCCAGTAGTCCAAAGGGGGGGAGGGACGAGACCCAGTACTTC.

The rearrangement links TRBV25-1 to TRBJ1-2; no clear D. In germline, CDR1 is MGHDK, CDR2 SYGVNS. The CDR3 loop spans 13 amino acids. V lost 3 bases, J lost 4 bases, and 9 bases lay in between. CDR3 sequence: CASSEDGPYGYTF. CDR3 in DNA: TGTGCCAGCAGTGAGGACGGCCCCTATGGCTACACCTTC.

The chain carries TRBV4-3 and TRBJ2-5; perhaps TRBD1 as D (6 bases). The tail of the sequence fits TRBJ2-7 better, so the J call may be wrong. The germline CDR1 and CDR2 sequences are LGHNA and YSLEER. The CDR3 is made up of 17 amino acids. For the CDR3, the DNA is TGCGCCAGCAGCCAAGATAGGACAGACTTATACTCCTACGAGCAGTACTTC. Translating it yields CASSQDRTDLYSYEQYF.

The rearrangement links TRBV11-2 to TRBJ1-4, with no clear D. In germline, CDR1 is SGHAT, CDR2 FQNNGV. V was trimmed by 0 bases and J by 4 bases, leaving 12 bases between them. The CDR3 covers 16 residues. The CDR3: CASSLEGTGINEKLFF. CDR3 DNA: TGTGCCAGCAGCTTAGAGGGAACGGGTATTAATGAAAAACTGTTTTTT.

V usage is TRBV7-9 and J usage is TRBJ2-1; D uncertain. V gave up 3 bases and J gave up 5 bases, with 8 bases separating them. CDR3 length: 13 amino acids. Germline-derived CDR1 and CDR2 are SEHNR and FQNEAQ (reference sequence). For the CDR3, the DNA is TGTGCCAGCAGCTTGGCCGCGGACAATGAGCAGTTCTTC. Protein product: CASSLAADNEQFF.

The V and J genes are TRBV5-5 and TRBJ2-7; D uncertain. Germline V gene data show CDR1 as SGHKS and CDR2 as YYEKEE (reference sequence). Deletions cut 2 bases from V and 5 bases from J, with 5 bases between. The length of the CDR3 is 11 residues. Here the CDR3 DNA reads TGTGCCAGCAGCTTCGGGCACGAGCAGTACTTC. As protein: CASSFGHEQYF. The full variable domain, in which reference TRBV5-5 and TRBJ2-7 provide the parts outside the CDR3, is DAGVTQSPTHLIKTRGQQVTLRCSPISGHKSVSWYQQVLGQGPQFIFQYYEKEERGRGNFPDRFSARQFPNYSSELNVNALLLGDSALYLCASSFGHEQYFGPGTRLTVT.

V gene TRBV5-4 combines with J gene TRBJ2-5; TRBD1 aligns across 7 bases. The J call may be incorrect, as the DNA end agrees better with TRBJ2-7. The CDR3 is 15 amino acids. In germline, CDR1 is SGHNT, CDR2 YYREEE (reference sequence). CDR3 coding DNA: TGTGCCAGCAGCTTGGTGGGCAGGGGGTCCTACGAGCAGTACTTC. This encodes CASSLVGRGSYEQYF.

The genes are TRBV4-1 and TRBJ2-3; 8 bases match TRBD1. The CDR3 has 16 amino acids. Germline V lookup: CDR1 MGHRA, CDR2 YSYEKL. Germline trimming cut 0 bases from V and 5 bases from J; bases unmatched to any gene: 7. In DNA, the CDR3 is TGCGCCAGCAGCCAAGAACCTCCGACAGGGGAAGATACGCAGTATTTT. It codes for CASSQEPPTGEDTQYF.

The CDR3: CASSFTGRGSPLHF. The CDR3 region has the DNA TGTGCCAGCAGCTTCACAGGGAGAGGATCACCCCTCCACTTT. The J gene is TRBJ1-6, the V gene TRBV7-2, with D perhaps TRBD1 (6 bases). Trimming took off 3 bases at V and 10 bases at J, with 13 bases between the two ends. The CDR3 covers 14 residues. Germline CDR1 reads SGHTA; CDR2 reads FQGNSA.

The CDR3 here is CASSEGQGHSYEQYF. The CDR3 DNA is TGTGCCAGCAGTGAGGGACAGGGGCACTCCTACGAGCAGTACTTC. The rearrangement uses TRBV2 and TRBJ2-7; 10 bases align to TRBD1. Germline V gene data show CDR1 as SNHLY and CDR2 as FYNNEI. This CDR3 has 15 residues. The V gene end was trimmed by 3 bases and the J gene end by 0 bases; junction bases not matched to a gene: 2.